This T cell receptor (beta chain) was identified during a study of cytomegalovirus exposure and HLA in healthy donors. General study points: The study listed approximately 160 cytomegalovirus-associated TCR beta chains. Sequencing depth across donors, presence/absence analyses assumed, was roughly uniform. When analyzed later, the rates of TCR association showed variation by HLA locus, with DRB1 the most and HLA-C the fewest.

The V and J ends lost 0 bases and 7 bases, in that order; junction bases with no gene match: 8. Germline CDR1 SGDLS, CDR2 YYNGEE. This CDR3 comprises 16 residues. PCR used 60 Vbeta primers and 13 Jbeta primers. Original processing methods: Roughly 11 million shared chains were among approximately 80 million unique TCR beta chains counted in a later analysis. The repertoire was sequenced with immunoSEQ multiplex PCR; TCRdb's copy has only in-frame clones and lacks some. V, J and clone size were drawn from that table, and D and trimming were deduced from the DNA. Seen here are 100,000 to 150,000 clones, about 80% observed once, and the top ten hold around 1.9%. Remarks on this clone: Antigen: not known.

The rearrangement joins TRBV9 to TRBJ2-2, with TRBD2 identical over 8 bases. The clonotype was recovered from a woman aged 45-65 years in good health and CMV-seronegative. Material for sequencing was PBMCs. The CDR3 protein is CASSVVTGGPGGELFF. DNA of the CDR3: TGTGCCAGCAGCGTAGTTACGGGAGGGCCGGGCGGGGAGCTGTTTTTT. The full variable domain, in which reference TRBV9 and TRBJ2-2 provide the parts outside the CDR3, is DSGVTQTPKHLITATGQRVTLRCSPRSGDLSVYWYQQSLDQGLQFLIQYYNGEERAKGNILERFSAQQFPDLHSELNLSSLELGDSALYFCASSVVTGGPGGELFFGEGSRLTVL.